This T cell receptor (beta chain) was captured in a study of T cell changes during pregnancy in multiple sclerosis. Data came from immunoSEQ multiplex PCR; TCRdb stores just in-frame clones and leaves some out. The table lists tens of thousands of clones, approximately 90% of them singletons. The sequence derives from a female donor in good health, enrolled as a control in a pregnancy study. The sequenced sample was CD4+ T cells from peripheral blood mononuclear cells, obtained after pregnancy.

The CDR3 coding sequence is TGCGCCAGCAGCGTTATTTTACAGGGTTCCTCCTACGAGCAGTACTTC. Translating gives CASSVILQGSSYEQYF. J is TRBJ2-7 and V is TRBV10-1, with a weak D call TRBD1 (6 bases). The CDR3 length is 16 residues. Trimming removed 6 bases from V and 0 bases from J, with 18 bases in between. CDR1 is WNHNN, CDR2 SYGVQD, per germline (reference sequence).